The table lists the clone carrying this T cell receptor (beta chain) with a few counts. As processed by the authors: Cell counts per sample came from amplifying reference gene primers. Clones were read by immunoSEQ multiplex PCR, and TCRdb kept only the in-frame ones, dropping some. That table gives V, J and clone size, and the DNA gave D and trimming. In the table there are 200,000 to 250,000 clones, approximately 84% of which are singletons. The record originates from a study of blood T cell repertoires in COVID-19. Study summary: Material from acute and convalescent COVID-19 was sourced from the United States, Italy and Spain. Sample material is recorded as cDNA or gDNA derived from T cells, B-cell-depleted T cells, or PBMCs.

From germline, CDR1 is MNHEY and CDR2 SVGAGI. The CDR3 runs 15 residues. Trimming removed 6 bases at V and 4 bases at J, with 15 bases between. The rearrangement joins TRBV6-5 to TRBJ1-4; D is unclear. This sequence was found in a middle-aged man with acute or convalescent COVID-19. Sequencing used peripheral blood. The CDR3 bases are TGTGCCAGCAGACAATCGGGGAGGGATAATGAAAAACTGTTTTTT. This gives the protein CASRQSGRDNEKLFF.